A single sample is the source of the 3 T cell receptor beta chains below, sequenced in a study of shared clonotypes between healthy human individuals. Here immunoSEQ multiplex PCR was the method, and the copy in TCRdb shows in-frame clones only, minus some. The table has around 1.6 million clones, around 98% seen once. Material for sequencing was naive CD4+ T cells sorted from blood. Subset in this sample: CD45RA+ positively selected. Receptor source: a man under 40 in good health.

This chain joins TRBV14 and TRBJ2-1; D remains ambiguous. The CDR3 is 14 residues long. CDR1 is SGHDN and CDR2 is FVKESK in the germline V gene. The V end lost 0 bases, the J end lost 8 bases, and 11 bases lay between the germline ends. The CDR3 here is CASSQDPTRDEQFF. The DNA of the CDR3 is TGTGCCAGCAGCCAAGACCCGACGCGAGATGAGCAGTTCTTC.

V gene TRBV2 combines with J gene TRBJ2-2; D unresolved. Trimming pared 3 bases from V and 3 bases from J, leaving 8 bases between. The CDR3 length is 14 residues. Germline V gives CDR1 SNHLY, CDR2 FYNNEI. The CDR3 region has the DNA TGTGCCAGCAGTGATAACGGCTACACCGGGGAGCTGTTTTTT. Its translation is CASSDNGYTGELFF.

This chain joins TRBV5-1 and TRBJ1-1, with D perhaps matching TRBD1 (6 bases). From germline, CDR1 is SGHRS and CDR2 YFSETQ. There are 15 residues in the CDR3. Trimming removed 0 bases from V and 5 bases from J, with 14 bases in between. The CDR3 loop is CASSLEGRGLTEAFF. CDR3 DNA: TGCGCCAGCAGCTTGGAGGGCAGGGGTTTAACTGAAGCTTTCTTT. Complete variable domain (other parts from reference TRBV5-1 and TRBJ1-1): KAGVTQTPRYLIKTRGQQVTLSCSPISGHRSVSWYQQTPGQGLQFLFEYFSETQRNKGNFPGRFSGRQFSNSRSEMNVSTLELGDSALYLCASSLEGRGLTEAFFGQGTRLTVV.